The entry below gives a single T cell receptor (beta chain) sequence along with its context. What this receptor recognizes is not known. Base-call qualities are not available, and no considerably larger clone is one nucleotide away. This specimen comes from a study of blood T cell repertoires in COVID-19 (dated by TCRdb to the early 2020s). Study-level background: Samples covering the acute and convalescent phases of COVID-19 were provided by collaborators in the United States, Italy and Spain. The material from the prospective study consisted of cDNA or gDNA derived from T cells, B-cell-depleted T cells, or PBMCs. Deeply sampled blood TCRbeta repertoires from subjects exposed to, actively infected with, or recovered from COVID-19 were included in the dataset. A freely available public database, intended as a resource for researchers studying the immune response to SARS-CoV-2, is where the repertoires were released. The samples were drawn from the first 160 participants of the ongoing ImmuneRACE study and from 1,254 subjects provided by 6 global collaborators. A de-identified subject ID, COVID-19 status, age in years and sex were almost always included in the sample metadata. Where HLA class I and class II types were available, the types were taken from metadata supplied by the sample provider, not from assay-based typing. Broad study findings and their caveats: Clinical and demographic metadata were provided uncurated, with the amount varying by source and participant.

V sheds 4 bases and J sheds 9 bases, leaving 14 bases between their ends. The germline V gene provides CDR1 SGHRS and CDR2 YFSETQ. Counted from cysteine to phenylalanine, this CDR3 has 14 amino acids. CDR3 DNA only is kept here, 42 bases in frame from base 1. The immunoSEQ Assay, a bias-controlled multiplex PCR, was used to amplify TCRbeta CDR3 regions from genomic DNA. The authors processed their data as follows. Nucleated cell counts per sample were estimated from amplification of reference gene primers within the assay. To quantify the absolute abundance of each unique TCRbeta CDR3 rearrangement, sequence reads were collapsed and filtered. For each sample, productive Simpson clonality was calculated by taking the square root of Simpson's diversity index across productive rearrangements. The clones in this table, taken by TCRdb from immuneACCESS, are in-frame only. Not every clone is retained; where verified, under half of the shortfall comes from an unresolved V gene, and the cause of the rest is unknown. Clone size and the V and J calls come from that table; the DNA yielded D and trimming. A total of about 240,000 clones appear in this sample, 85% to 90% of them only once. The ten largest clones add up to 6.2% of the sample.

Whole blood was collected in K2EDTA tubes by collaborating institutions according to the institutions' own protocols. For TCRbeta analysis, collaborators shipped samples as frozen whole blood, isolated PBMCs, or DNA extracted from either of those sample types. The sequencing sample was made of peripheral blood. The V and J segments used are TRBV5-1 and TRBJ1-6, with TRBD1 as a weak D call on 6 bases. The receptor was derived from a man aged 60 to 69 with acute or convalescent COVID-19. The DNA is TGCGCCAGCAGCCGTGACAGGACGGGTTCACCCCTCCACTTT. It encodes CASSRDRTGSPLHF.